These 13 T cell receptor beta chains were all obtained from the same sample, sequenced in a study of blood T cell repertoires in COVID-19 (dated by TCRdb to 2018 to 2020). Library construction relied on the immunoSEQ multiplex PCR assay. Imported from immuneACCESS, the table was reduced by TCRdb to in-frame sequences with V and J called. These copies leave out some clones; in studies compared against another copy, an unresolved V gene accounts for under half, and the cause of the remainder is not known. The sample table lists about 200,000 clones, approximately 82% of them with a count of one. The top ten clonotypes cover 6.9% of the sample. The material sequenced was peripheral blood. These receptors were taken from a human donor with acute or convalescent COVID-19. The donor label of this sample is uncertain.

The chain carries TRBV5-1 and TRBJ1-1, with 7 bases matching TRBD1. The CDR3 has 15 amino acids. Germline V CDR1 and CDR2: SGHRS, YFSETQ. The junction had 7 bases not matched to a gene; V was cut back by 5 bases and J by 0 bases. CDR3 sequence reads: CASRMGQTMNTEAFF. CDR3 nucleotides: TGCGCCAGCAGAATGGGACAGACCATGAACACTGAAGCTTTCTTT.

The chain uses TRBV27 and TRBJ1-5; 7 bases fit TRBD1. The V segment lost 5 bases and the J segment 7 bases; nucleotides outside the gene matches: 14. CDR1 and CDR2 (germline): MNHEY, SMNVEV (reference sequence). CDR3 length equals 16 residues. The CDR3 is CASSPRADRVRQPQHF. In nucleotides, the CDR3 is TGTGCCAGCAGTCCACGGGCCGACAGGGTTCGGCAGCCCCAGCATTTT.

The CDR3 DNA reads TGTGCCAGCAGCCAAGCACAGCGGGAGGTGGCTACGCAGTATTTT. It encodes CASSQAQREVATQYF. V gene TRBV14 combines with J gene TRBJ2-3, with 9 bases lining up with TRBD2. The CDR3 consists of 15 residues. The V gene end was trimmed by 1 base and the J gene end by 8 bases; junction bases not matched to a gene: 7. Germline V gene lookup returns CDR1 SGHDN and CDR2 FVKESK.

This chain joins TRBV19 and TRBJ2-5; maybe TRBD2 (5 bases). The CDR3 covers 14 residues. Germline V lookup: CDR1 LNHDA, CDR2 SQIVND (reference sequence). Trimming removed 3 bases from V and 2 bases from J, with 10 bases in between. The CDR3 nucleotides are TGTGCCAGTAGTATTCGTGGGAGACAAGAGACCCAGTACTTC. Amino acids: CASSIRGRQETQYF.

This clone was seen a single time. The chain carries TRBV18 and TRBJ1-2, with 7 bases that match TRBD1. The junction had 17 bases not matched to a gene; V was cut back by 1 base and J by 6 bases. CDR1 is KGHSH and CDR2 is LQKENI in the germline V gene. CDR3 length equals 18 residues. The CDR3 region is CASSPLPVGASGGNGYTF. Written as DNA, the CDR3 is TGTGCCAGCTCACCACTCCCGGTTGGAGCTTCAGGGGGAAATGGCTACACCTTC.

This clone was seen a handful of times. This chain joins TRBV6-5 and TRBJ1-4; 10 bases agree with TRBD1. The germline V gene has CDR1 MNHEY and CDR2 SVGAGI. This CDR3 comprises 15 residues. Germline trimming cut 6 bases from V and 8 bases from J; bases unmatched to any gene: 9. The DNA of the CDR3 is TGTGCCAGCAGCACCGGGACAGGGGTCTGGGAAAAACTGTTTTTT. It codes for CASSTGTGVWEKLFF.

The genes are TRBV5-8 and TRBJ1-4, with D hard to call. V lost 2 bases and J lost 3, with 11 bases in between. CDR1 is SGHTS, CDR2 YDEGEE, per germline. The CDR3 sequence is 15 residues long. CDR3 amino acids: CASSFGRSPNEKLFF. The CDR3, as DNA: TGTGCCAGCAGCTTTGGCCGATCGCCTAATGAAAAACTGTTTTTT.

Here the CDR3 reads CASSLGQGAVSYEQYF. CDR3 DNA: TGTGCCAGCAGCTTGGGGCAGGGGGCAGTTAGCTACGAGCAGTACTTC. This chain uses TRBV5-4 with TRBJ2-7, with TRBD1 identical over 8 bases. The CDR3 has 16 amino acids. V lost 0 bases to trimming and J lost 3 bases; unmatched junction nucleotides: 8. Germline V gene lookup returns CDR1 SGHNT and CDR2 YYREEE (reference sequence). The full variable domain, in which reference TRBV5-4 and TRBJ2-7 provide the parts outside the CDR3, is ETGVTQSPTHLIKTRGQQVTLRCSSQSGHNTVSWYQQALGQGPQFIFQYYREEENGRGNFPPRFSGLQFPNYSSELNVNALELDDSALYLCASSLGQGAVSYEQYFGPGTRLTVT.

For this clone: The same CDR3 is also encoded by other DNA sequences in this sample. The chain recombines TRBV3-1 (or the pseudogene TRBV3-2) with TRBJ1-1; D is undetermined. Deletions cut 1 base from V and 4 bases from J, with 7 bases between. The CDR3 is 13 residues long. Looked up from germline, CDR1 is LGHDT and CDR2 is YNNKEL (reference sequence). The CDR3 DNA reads TGTGCCAGCAGCCAAGGAGGCGTCACTGAAGCTTTCTTT. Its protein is CASSQGGVTEAFF.

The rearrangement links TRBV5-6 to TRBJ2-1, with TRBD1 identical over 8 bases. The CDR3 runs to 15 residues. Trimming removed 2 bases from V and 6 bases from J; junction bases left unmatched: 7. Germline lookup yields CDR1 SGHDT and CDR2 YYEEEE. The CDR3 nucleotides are TGTGCCAGCAGCTTCCGGACAGGGTACGGCAATGAGCAGTTCTTC. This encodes CASSFRTGYGNEQFF.

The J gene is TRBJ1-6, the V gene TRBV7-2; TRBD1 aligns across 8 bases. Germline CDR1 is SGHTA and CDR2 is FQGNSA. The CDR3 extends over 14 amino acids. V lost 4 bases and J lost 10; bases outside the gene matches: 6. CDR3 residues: CASSSRQGKSPLHF. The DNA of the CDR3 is TGTGCCAGCAGCTCGCGACAGGGGAAGTCACCCCTCCACTTT.

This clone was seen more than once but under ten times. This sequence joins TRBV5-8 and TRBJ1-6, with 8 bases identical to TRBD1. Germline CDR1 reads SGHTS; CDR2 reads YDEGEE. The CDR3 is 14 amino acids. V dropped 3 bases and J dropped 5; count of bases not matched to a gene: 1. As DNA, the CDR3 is TGTGCCAGCAGCTACAGGGGGGATAATTCACCCCTCCACTTT. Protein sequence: CASSYRGDNSPLHF.

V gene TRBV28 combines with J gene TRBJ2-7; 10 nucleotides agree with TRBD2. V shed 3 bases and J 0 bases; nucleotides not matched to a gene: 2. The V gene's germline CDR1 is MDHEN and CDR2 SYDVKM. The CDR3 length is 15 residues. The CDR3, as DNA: TGTGCCAGCAGTTTGTCTAGCGGGAGCTCCTACGAGCAGTACTTC. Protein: CASSLSSGSSYEQYF.